The 14 T cell receptor beta chains reported below all come from one sample, sequenced in a study of beta chain features in type 1 diabetes. Every isolated RNA sample was fully reverse transcribed, so sequencing captured expressed TCRB transcripts. Sequencing was performed with immunoSEQ multiplex PCR; in TCRdb, only in-frame clones are kept and a portion is missing. The data hold about half a million clones, with 10% to 12% observed a single time. The material sequenced was naive CD4+ T cells from blood. These receptors were taken from a woman under 30 in good health.

V is TRBV2 and J is TRBJ2-7, with D perhaps TRBD1 (5 bases). Germline V gene data show CDR1 as SNHLY and CDR2 as FYNNEI. The length of the CDR3 is 14 residues. Trimming removed 6 bases at V and 0 bases at J, with 12 bases between. The CDR3 region has the DNA TGTGCCAGCAGGACAGAGACACACTCCTACGAGCAGTACTTC. Its translation: CASRTETHSYEQYF. Combining the CDR3 with reference TRBV2 and TRBJ2-7 gives the whole variable domain EPEVTQTPSHQVTQMGQEVILRCVPISNHLYFYWYRQILGQKVEFLVSFYNNEISEKSEIFDDQFSVERPDGSNFTLKIRSTKLEDSAMYFCASRTETHSYEQYFGPGTRLTVT.

This clone was counted only a few times. This chain joins TRBV7-3 and TRBJ2-2, with D maybe TRBD1 (6 bases). Germline V gene sequence: CDR1 SGHTA, CDR2 FQGTGA. V was trimmed by 5 bases and J by 7 bases, leaving 17 bases between them. The CDR3 runs 15 residues. CDR3 protein: CASSQTGSSGGELFF. DNA for the CDR3: TGTGCCAGCAGCCAAACAGGGAGCTCGGGCGGGGAGCTGTTTTTT.

The V call is TRBV15, the J call TRBJ1-5, with D perhaps TRBD1 (5 bases). This CDR3 has 15 amino acids. V was pared by 0 bases and J by 6 bases, with 12 bases between. The V gene's germline CDR1 is LNHNV and CDR2 YYDKDF (reference sequence). The DNA for the CDR3 is TGTGCCACCAGCAGAGAATCAGGGCTGGGTCAGCCCCAGCATTTT. It yields the protein CATSRESGLGQPQHF.

The genes are TRBV29-1 and TRBJ2-1; 10 nucleotides line up with TRBD1. This CDR3 is 15 amino acids long. The germline V gene has CDR1 SQVTM and CDR2 ANQGSEA. The V gene end was trimmed by 3 bases and the J gene end by 7 bases; junction bases not matched to a gene: 9. CDR3 in amino acids: CSVEGGTGVRNEQFF. The CDR3 DNA reads TGCAGCGTTGAGGGGGGGACAGGGGTCAGGAATGAGCAGTTCTTC.

This rearrangement joins TRBV11-2 to TRBJ2-7; D is uncertain. V lost 6 bases to trimming and J lost 2 bases, with 14 bases between them. Looked up from germline, CDR1 is SGHAT and CDR2 is FQNNGV. The CDR3 has 14 residues. CDR3 in amino acids: CASRPMRSPYEQYF. In DNA, the CDR3 is TGTGCCAGCAGGCCAATGAGGAGCCCCTACGAGCAGTACTTC.

This clone has just one count. The genes are TRBV5-1 and TRBJ2-3, with 7 bases lining up with TRBD1. This CDR3 spans 15 amino acids. Germline V gives CDR1 SGHRS, CDR2 YFSETQ. J gave up 3 bases and V 2 bases, and 6 bases lay outside the gene matches. The CDR3 DNA follows: TGCGCCAGCAGCTTCCAAGGGGGCTTGACAGATACGCAGTATTTT. It is translated as CASSFQGGLTDTQYF.

In this sample, this clone turned up a few times. The rearrangement joins TRBV7-9 to TRBJ1-2; D not resolved. CDR3 size: 8 residues. Per germline, CDR1 SEHNR and CDR2 FQNEAQ (reference sequence). Trimming took 11 bases from V and 7 from J, leaving 5 bases between them. This CDR3 is CAPGGYTF. CDR3 DNA sequence: TGTGCCCCGGGTGGCTACACCTTC.

The genes are TRBV18 and TRBJ1-2; D is unresolved. V lost 2 bases and J lost 5, with 15 bases in between. This CDR3 comprises 15 residues. CDR1 and CDR2 from the germline V gene are KGHSH and LQKENI. In DNA form, the CDR3 reads TGTGCCAGCTCACCAGGGCAGAACGCGGGGTATGGCTACACCTTC. This codes for CASSPGQNAGYGYTF.

The gene calls are TRBV7-2 and TRBJ1-4; 8 bases agree with TRBD1. Per the germline V gene, CDR1 is SGHTA and CDR2 is FQGNSA. The V gene end was trimmed by 5 bases and the J gene end by 14 bases; junction bases not matched to a gene: 7. CDR3 length equals 12 residues. CDR3 residues: CASSPWTGNLFF. The CDR3 region has the DNA TGTGCCAGCAGCCCCTGGACAGGGAATCTGTTTTTT.

This clone has only a few counts. The V and J genes are TRBV13 and TRBJ2-1, with D possibly being TRBD1 (7 bases). V was clipped by 4 bases and J by 6 bases, with 16 bases between them. Looked up from germline, CDR1 is PRHDT and CDR2 is FYEKMQ (reference sequence). This CDR3 region has 15 residues. CDR3 nucleotides: TGTGCCAGCAGCTACAACAGGGGACTGACCAATGAGCAGTTCTTC. This codes for CASSYNRGLTNEQFF.

CDR3 amino acids: CASSYEGMTNTEAFF. The CDR3 nucleotides read TGTGCCAGCAGTTATGAGGGTATGACGAACACTGAAGCTTTCTTT. This chain connects TRBV6-6 to TRBJ1-1; D gene uncertain. Trimming left V 3 bases short and J 1 base short, with 12 bases between. CDR1 and CDR2 from the germline V gene are MNHNY and SVGAGI (reference sequence). The CDR3 extends over 15 amino acids.

The chain employs TRBV30 and TRBJ2-1, with D perhaps matching TRBD1 (5 bases). Per germline, CDR1 GTSNPN and CDR2 SVGIG (reference sequence). Trimming left V 0 bases short and J 8 bases short, with 11 bases between. The CDR3 spans 13 residues. The CDR3 sequence: CAWSVRLGHEQFF. CDR3 sequence (DNA): TGTGCCTGGAGTGTACGCCTGGGGCATGAGCAGTTCTTC.

The V and J genes are TRBV19 and TRBJ2-1; 10 bases line up with TRBD1. The V segment lost 5 bases and the J segment 6 bases; nucleotides outside the gene matches: 10. CDR1 is LNHDA, CDR2 SQIVND, per germline (reference sequence). The length of the CDR3 is 16 residues. The CDR3 region has the DNA TGTGCCAGTAGTGGGACCGGGACAGGGGAACGCAATGAGCAGTTCTTC. Translation: CASSGTGTGERNEQFF.

This clone was found a few times. The chain is built from TRBV30 and TRBJ2-3; D gene uncertain. The V end lost 0 bases, the J end lost 4 bases, and 5 bases lay between the germline ends. Germline values: CDR1 GTSNPN, CDR2 SVGIG (reference sequence). This CDR3 is built from 12 residues. The CDR3 spells CAWSVVSDTQYF. The CDR3 nucleotides read TGTGCCTGGAGTGTGGTATCAGATACGCAGTATTTT.